Below are 9 T cell receptor beta chains sequenced from a single sample in a study of blood T cell repertoires in COVID-19. Some clones are missing from TCRdb's copy, which holds only in-frame ones; the method was immunoSEQ multiplex PCR. This sample has under 120,000 clones, with roughly 69% found just once. Material: peripheral blood. These receptors were taken from a man older than 75 with acute or convalescent COVID-19.

This chain links TRBV28 with TRBJ2-2; 12 nucleotides match TRBD1. The CDR3 sequence is 16 residues long. The J segment lost 6 bases and the V segment lost 4 bases, leaving 6 bases of the junction unmatched. CDR1 is MDHEN, CDR2 SYDVKM, per germline. The CDR3, as DNA: TGTGCCAGCAGTTCCTGGGGACAGGGGGCCTCCGGGGAGCTGTTTTTT. Residues: CASSSWGQGASGELFF.

J is TRBJ2-3 and V is TRBV7-3; TRBD2 is a possible D gene (5 bases). Trimming left V 5 bases short and J 0 bases short, with 9 bases between. Germline loops: CDR1 SGHTA, CDR2 FQGTGA. The CDR3 is 14 residues long. CDR3 amino acids: CASSPGLSTDTQYF. The CDR3 DNA reads as TGTGCCAGCAGCCCCGGACTGAGCACAGATACGCAGTATTTT.

The gene calls are TRBV6-6 and TRBJ1-2, with D unresolved. This CDR3 spans 13 amino acids. Germline CDR1 reads MNHNY; CDR2 reads SVGAGI (reference sequence). The germline V and J ends were trimmed by 7 bases and 7 bases, with 16 bases remaining between them. DNA for the CDR3: TGTGCCAGCACCCCTTCCGGAGGCCCTGGCTACACCTTC. Translated, it gives CASTPSGGPGYTF.

The chain uses TRBV28 and TRBJ2-2; 12 nucleotides agree with TRBD2. The ends lost 8 bases at V and 0 bases at J; junction bases unmatched: 16. This CDR3 region has 20 residues. From germline, CDR1 is MDHEN and CDR2 SYDVKM. For the CDR3, the DNA is TGTGCCAGCGGCTCGACTAGCGGGAGACACCATTTTACGAACACCGGGGAGCTGTTTTTT. It codes for CASGSTSGRHHFTNTGELFF.

The chain has TRBV7-2 and TRBJ2-5; D remains unclear. In germline, CDR1 is SGHTA, CDR2 FQGNSA. The CDR3 is made up of 13 amino acids. Trimming cost V 7 bases and J 7 bases, with 16 bases left between them. The CDR3 nucleotides are TGTGCCAGCACCCCCCGAGGAAAGTGGACCCAGTACTTC. Translating it yields CASTPRGKWTQYF.

This clone was seen only a few times. The chain is built from TRBV10-3 and TRBJ2-7; 7 bases are a match to TRBD2. Per germline, CDR1 ENHRY and CDR2 SYGVKD. V was pared by 0 bases and J by 5 bases, with 10 bases of the junction left unmatched. This CDR3 has 16 residues. The CDR3 region is CAISESGGGSIHEQYF. The CDR3 DNA sequence: TGTGCCATCAGTGAGTCAGGAGGCGGGAGTATCCACGAGCAGTACTTC.

To note about this clone: Because the CDR3's place on the DNA is in doubt, the DNA is left out and the CDR3 is given as listed by TCRdb. This chain uses TRBV21-1 with TRBJ2-1; TRBD2, the table's D call, lacks a check against the DNA. TRBV21-1 is a pseudogene locus. The CDR3 has 14 amino acids, counting both end residues. This CDR3 reads CASFAVGEGNEQFF.

The chain carries TRBV5-1 and TRBJ2-7, with 9 bases identical to TRBD1. The V and J ends lost 4 bases and 4 bases, in that order; junction bases with no gene match: 9. There are 15 residues in the CDR3. CDR1 and CDR2 from the germline V gene are SGHRS and YFSETQ. The CDR3 DNA follows: TGCGCCAGCAGCCTTGGGGACAGGGACGCATACGAGCAGTACTTC. It yields the protein CASSLGDRDAYEQYF.

V and J are TRBV7-8 and TRBJ1-1; 7 bases align to TRBD1. The CDR3 extends over 13 amino acids. Germline V CDR1 and CDR2: SGHVS, FQNEAQ. V shed 8 bases and J 5 bases; nucleotides not matched to a gene: 8. This CDR3 is CASYGTGATEAFF. DNA of the CDR3: TGTGCCAGCTATGGTACAGGGGCGACTGAAGCTTTCTTT.